Listed below are T cell receptor beta chains from one sample, sequenced in a study of cytomegalovirus exposure and HLA in healthy donors. Sequencing used immunoSEQ multiplex PCR; TCRdb keeps in-frame clones, though not all of them. The profile covers about 96,000 clones, with 60% to 75% appearing a single time and over 12% taken by the ten largest. The sample comprised PBMCs. The receptors shown here come from a woman in her seventies in good health and CMV-seropositive. Both conserved end residues are part of each CDR3. D genes are given only for firm matches. For some rows the clone size is stated as once, few or many, or as a class when expanded; others skip it.

D gene: TRBD2; J gene: TRBJ2-1; clone size: .; V gene: TRBV11-3; CDR3 DNA: TGTGCCAGCAGCTTAGGTAGCGGGGGGAACCGCAATGAGCAGTTCTTC; CDR3 protein: CASSLGSGGNRNEQFF
D gene: TRBD1; J gene: TRBJ1-5; clone size: .; V gene: TRBV6-5; CDR3 DNA: TGTGCCAGCAAGCCGGGACAGAATCAGCCCCAGCATTTT; CDR3 protein: CASKPGQNQPQHF
D gene: TRBD2; J gene: TRBJ2-7; clone size: .; V gene: TRBV14; CDR3 DNA: TGTGCCAGCAGCCCGGGACTAGCGGGAGCCCACGAGCAGTACTTC; CDR3 protein: CASSPGLAGAHEQYF
D gene: TRBD1; J gene: TRBJ1-5; clone size: .; V gene: TRBV2; CDR3 DNA: TGTGCCAGTCGGGACAGAAGCAATCAGCCCCAGCATTTT; CDR3 protein: CASRDRSNQPQHF
D gene: TRBD1; J gene: TRBJ2-6; clone size: few; V gene: TRBV14; CDR3 DNA: TGTGCCAGCAGCCCAGGGGGAGCCTCTGGGGCCAACGTCCTGACTTTC; CDR3 protein: CASSPGGASGANVLTF
D gene: .; J gene: TRBJ2-7; clone size: .; V gene: TRBV10-1; CDR3 DNA: TGCGCCACCTCAGGTTCCAGCGACAGCTCCTACGAGCAGTACTTC; CDR3 protein: CATSGSSDSSYEQYF
D gene: .; J gene: TRBJ2-2; clone size: .; V gene: TRBV11-3; CDR3 DNA: TGTGCCAGCAGCCTCCGGTTCTTAACCGGGGAGCTGTTTTTT; CDR3 protein: CASSLRFLTGELFF
D gene: TRBD1; J gene: TRBJ2-7; clone size: .; V gene: TRBV6-1; CDR3 DNA: TGTGCCAGCACTAGGACAGGCGAGCAGTACTTC; CDR3 protein: CASTRTGEQYF
D gene: .; J gene: TRBJ2-3; clone size: .; V gene: TRBV6-1; CDR3 DNA: TGTGCCAGCAGTGAACGGGGGATCACAGATACGCAGTATTTT; CDR3 protein: CASSERGITDTQYF
D gene: .; J gene: TRBJ2-1; clone size: .; V gene: TRBV11-2; CDR3 DNA: TGTGCCAGCAGCTTAGACCCGCTTTTTCTAGATGAGCAGTTCTTC; CDR3 protein: CASSLDPLFLDEQFF
D gene: .; J gene: TRBJ2-1; clone size: .; V gene: TRBV7-2; CDR3 DNA: TGTGCCAGCAGCTTAGTGCGGGGCTCCTACAATGAGCAGTTCTTC; CDR3 protein: CASSLVRGSYNEQFF
D gene: .; J gene: TRBJ2-1; clone size: .; V gene: TRBV18; CDR3 DNA: TGTGCCAGCTCACCAAGCGCCCGGGCCTACAATGAGCAGTTCTTC; CDR3 protein: CASSPSARAYNEQFF
D gene: .; J gene: TRBJ2-1; clone size: .; V gene: TRBV7-8; CDR3 DNA: TGTGCCAGCAGCTTAGGGGGAGTCATAGAGCAGTTCTTC; CDR3 protein: CASSLGGVIEQFF
D gene: TRBD2; J gene: TRBJ2-3; clone size: .; V gene: TRBV7-9; CDR3 DNA: TGTGCCACCGGGGCGGGGGGCGGCACAGATACGCAGTATTTT; CDR3 protein: CATGAGGGTDTQYF
D gene: .; J gene: TRBJ1-5; clone size: few; V gene: TRBV6-1; CDR3 DNA: TGTGCCAGCAGTGAAAAGGGGGACGGCTATCAGCCCCAGCATTTT; CDR3 protein: CASSEKGDGYQPQHF
D gene: TRBD2; J gene: TRBJ2-7; clone size: .; V gene: TRBV27; CDR3 DNA: TGTGCCAGCAGTGCGACTAGCGGGAGGAAGTACGAGCAGTACTTC; CDR3 protein: CASSATSGRKYEQYF
D gene: .; J gene: TRBJ2-3; clone size: .; V gene: TRBV5-1; CDR3 DNA: TGCGCCAGCAGCTTGGTTGGCCCTGATACGCAGTATTTT; CDR3 protein: CASSLVGPDTQYF
D gene: .; J gene: TRBJ1-5; clone size: .; V gene: TRBV19; CDR3 DNA: TGTGCCAGTACCCTCCAGGCACCGGGGGTCGGGCAGCCCCAGCATTTT; CDR3 protein: CASTLQAPGVGQPQHF
D gene: TRBD1; J gene: TRBJ1-3; clone size: .; V gene: TRBV9; CDR3 DNA: TGTGCCAGCAGCGTAGCTAGGGACAGCTCTGGAAACACCATATATTTT; CDR3 protein: CASSVARDSSGNTIYF
D gene: .; J gene: TRBJ1-4; clone size: few; V gene: TRBV28; CDR3 DNA: TGTGCCAGCAGTTTACTTAGTAATGAAAAACTGTTTTTT; CDR3 protein: CASSLLSNEKLFF
D gene: .; J gene: TRBJ2-7; clone size: .; V gene: TRBV28; CDR3 DNA: TGTGCCAGCACCGTTTCTGGCAACGAGCAGTACTTC; CDR3 protein: CASTVSGNEQYF
D gene: .; J gene: TRBJ2-7; clone size: few; V gene: TRBV7-6; CDR3 DNA: TGTGCCAGCAGCTTAGAAGGGCCGGGAGAGCAGTACTTC; CDR3 protein: CASSLEGPGEQYF
D gene: TRBD1; J gene: TRBJ2-1; clone size: .; V gene: TRBV6-1; CDR3 DNA: TGTGCCAGCAGTGGGACAGGGGGCGGTCTAATACCCAATGAGCAGTTCTTC; CDR3 protein: CASSGTGGGLIPNEQFF